This entry lists 17 T cell receptor beta chains sequenced from one sample in a study of OX40 agonist ivuxolimab in advanced cancers. Measured with immunoSEQ multiplex PCR; TCRdb has only the in-frame clones, and not every one. The table includes over 55,000 clones, about 86% detected once. Sequenced material: CD4+ or CD8+ T cells sorted from blood, taken in a trial of the OX40 agonist ivuxolimab. The receptor source for this set is an adult with an advanced solid tumor such as melanoma, head and neck, liver or kidney cancer.

The chain employs TRBV7-9 and TRBJ2-7; TRBD2 matches at 11 bases. This CDR3 contains 16 residues. V was clipped by 5 bases and J by 7 bases; unmatched bases: 13. Germline V gene data show CDR1 as SEHNR and CDR2 as FQNEAQ (reference sequence). This chain's CDR3 is CASSRELAGVIIEQYF. Written as DNA, the CDR3 is TGTGCCAGCAGCCGAGAACTAGCGGGAGTAATCATTGAGCAGTACTTC.

The V call is TRBV30, the J call TRBJ1-1; unclear D gene. Germline V gene data show CDR1 as GTSNPN and CDR2 as SVGIG (reference sequence). Trimming took 0 bases from V and 1 from J, leaving 6 bases between them. CDR3 length: 13 amino acids. CDR3 DNA: TGTGCCTGGAGTGTAACGGCGAACACTGAAGCTTTCTTT. Residues: CAWSVTANTEAFF.

This rearrangement joins TRBV5-1 to TRBJ2-1, with 11 bases lining up with TRBD2. In germline, CDR1 is SGHRS, CDR2 YFSETQ. The CDR3 sequence is 15 residues long. V lost 3 bases and J lost 6; bases outside the gene matches: 5. The CDR3 sequence: CASSWPLAGANEQFF. The CDR3 nucleotides are TGCGCCAGCAGCTGGCCACTAGCGGGGGCCAATGAGCAGTTCTTC.

The chain couples TRBV7-2 to TRBJ2-5; TRBD2 matches at 11 bases. Germline V CDR1 and CDR2: SGHTA, FQGNSA. The V and J ends lost 3 bases and 5 bases, in that order; junction bases with no gene match: 2. The CDR3 covers 14 residues. The CDR3 is CASSFLAGGETQYF. The CDR3 DNA reads TGTGCCAGCAGCTTCCTAGCGGGAGGCGAGACCCAGTACTTC.

This chain joins TRBV6-6 and TRBJ1-4; 8 nucleotides agree with TRBD1. CDR1 is MNHNY, CDR2 SVGAGI, per germline (reference sequence). V shed 2 bases, J shed 5 bases, and the junction held 7 bases outside the gene matches. This CDR3 is 16 amino acids long. The CDR3 DNA follows: TGTGCCAGCAGTTACGGAACCGGGACAGGCAATGAAAAACTGTTTTTT. The encoded protein is CASSYGTGTGNEKLFF.

The chain joins TRBV28 to TRBJ2-5; the D gene is possibly TRBD2 (7 bases). V lost 10 bases and J 4 bases, leaving 22 bases between the germline ends. CDR3 size: 15 residues. Germline lookup yields CDR1 MDHEN and CDR2 SYDVKM. The CDR3 region has the DNA TGTGCCACCCAAGCATGGGCGGCGGGGGCAGAGACCCAGTACTTC. Translation: CATQAWAAGAETQYF.

The rearrangement uses TRBV7-2 and TRBJ2-6; TRBD1 might be the D (5 bases). This CDR3 is built from 17 residues. CDR1 SGHTA and CDR2 FQGNSA come from the germline V gene. V dropped 1 base and J dropped 4 bases, with 14 bases sitting between them. The CDR3, as DNA: TGTGCCAGCAGCTTAGTCGCAGGACAACCCGGGGCCAACGTCCTGACTTTC. The encoded protein is CASSLVAGQPGANVLTF.

This clone was observed once. This sequence joins TRBV18 and TRBJ1-1; D not resolved. Trimming pared 3 bases from V and 0 bases from J, leaving 5 bases between. This CDR3 spans 13 amino acids. CDR1 is KGHSH, CDR2 LQKENI, per germline. The CDR3 loop reads CASSPSLNTEAFF. CDR3 sequence (DNA): TGTGCCAGCTCACCCTCTCTGAACACTGAAGCTTTCTTT.

This clone was found once. The J gene is TRBJ2-7, the V gene TRBV6-1, with 7 nucleotides matching TRBD1. The CDR3 has 17 residues. Per germline, CDR1 MNHNS and CDR2 SASEGT. The trim removed 3 bases at V and 0 bases at J, leaving 11 bases unmatched. For the CDR3, the DNA is TGTGCCAGCAGTGACCGTTCCTGGGACAGAAGCTCCTACGAGCAGTACTTC. The encoded protein is CASSDRSWDRSSYEQYF.

V is TRBV15 and J is TRBJ2-5, with D possibly matching TRBD1 (6 bases). V lost 0 bases and J lost 2, with 10 bases in between. The CDR3 has 15 amino acids. CDR1 LNHNV and CDR2 YYDKDF come from the germline V gene (reference sequence). This chain's CDR3 is CATSREARGQETQYF. The CDR3 DNA reads as TGTGCCACCAGCAGAGAAGCCAGGGGACAAGAGACCCAGTACTTC. The whole variable domain, remainder taken from reference TRBV15 and TRBJ2-5, is DAMVIQNPRYQVTQFGKPVTLSCSQTLNHNVMYWYQQKSSQAPKLLFHYYDKDFNNEADTPDNFQSRRPNTSFCFLDIRSPGLGDTAMYLCATSREARGQETQYFGPGTRLLVL.

The chain uses TRBV29-1 and TRBJ2-7, with D perhaps matching TRBD2 (6 bases). Germline V gene data show CDR1 as SQVTM and CDR2 as ANQGSEA. The CDR3 loop spans 12 amino acids. Between the trimmed V and J ends, which lost 4 bases and 6 bases, there was a span of 13 bases. As DNA, the CDR3 is TGCAGCGTTGTGGGCGGGGTAAGCGAGCAGTACTTC. Amino acids: CSVVGGVSEQYF.

The V gene is TRBV5-4, the J gene TRBJ2-1, with 7 bases aligning to TRBD1. The length of the CDR3 is 16 residues. V shed 3 bases and J 0 bases; nucleotides not matched to a gene: 6. Germline V gene data show CDR1 as SGHNT and CDR2 as YYREEE (reference sequence). CDR3: CASSSAGTASYNEQFF. The CDR3 DNA is TGTGCCAGCAGCTCAGCCGGGACAGCCTCCTACAATGAGCAGTTCTTC.

This chain uses TRBV27 with TRBJ1-4; D is possibly TRBD1 (6 bases). The CDR3 consists of 13 residues. Germline assignment: CDR1 MNHEY and CDR2 SMNVEV (reference sequence). With 6 bases removed from V and 1 base from J, the gap between germline ends came to 6 bases. The CDR3 sequence: CASRQGTNEKLFF. CDR3 DNA: TGTGCCAGCAGACAGGGAACTAATGAAAAACTGTTTTTT. Full variable domain (remainder filled in from reference TRBV27 and TRBJ1-4): EAQVTQNPRYLITVTGKKLTVTCSQNMNHEYMSWYRQDPGLGLRQIYYSMNVEVTDKGDVPEGYKVSRKEKRNFPLILESPSPNQTSLYFCASRQGTNEKLFFGSGTQLSVL.

CDR3: CASSRPQISSGLGLYEQFF. CDR3 DNA sequence: TGTGCCAGCAGCCGCCCACAGATATCTAGCGGGTTAGGGCTTTATGAGCAGTTCTTC. The chain couples TRBV5-4 to TRBJ2-1, with 8 bases lining up with TRBD2. This CDR3 contains 19 residues. CDR1 and CDR2 (germline): SGHNT, YYREEE (reference sequence). V lost 4 bases, J lost 8 bases, and 23 bases stayed unmatched. The full variable domain, in which reference TRBV5-4 and TRBJ2-1 provide the parts outside the CDR3, is ETGVTQSPTHLIKTRGQQVTLRCSSQSGHNTVSWYQQALGQGPQFIFQYYREEENGRGNFPPRFSGLQFPNYSSELNVNALELDDSALYLCASSRPQISSGLGLYEQFFGPGTRLTVL.

The CDR3: CASSLRQGQPQHF. CDR3 DNA: TGTGCCAGCAGTTTACGACAGGGACAGCCCCAGCATTTT. The rearrangement uses TRBV27 and TRBJ1-5; 7 positions match TRBD1. Germline lookup yields CDR1 MNHEY and CDR2 SMNVEV (reference sequence). The CDR3 is made up of 13 amino acids. J was trimmed by 7 bases and V by 2 bases; bases with no gene match: 2.

This clone was observed once. V usage is TRBV30 and J usage is TRBJ2-7; 9 bases are shared with TRBD2. CDR1 and CDR2 from the germline V gene are GTSNPN and SVGIG (reference sequence). The CDR3 runs to 17 residues. Unmatched junction bases numbered 15, after V lost 2 bases and J lost 4 bases. CDR3 in amino acids: CAWSPWTSERTPYEQYF. CDR3 DNA sequence: TGTGCCTGGAGTCCCTGGACTAGCGAGAGGACCCCGTACGAGCAGTACTTC.

This clone has only a few counts. This sequence joins TRBV7-9 and TRBJ1-2, with D possibly matching TRBD1 (6 bases). Germline-derived CDR1 and CDR2 are SEHNR and FQNEAQ (reference sequence). The CDR3 is 15 amino acids. Trimming removed 0 bases from V and 4 bases from J, with 12 bases in between. As DNA, the CDR3 is TGTGCCAGCAGCTTAGCGGCAGGGGTGGGCTATGGCTACACCTTC. It codes for CASSLAAGVGYGYTF.